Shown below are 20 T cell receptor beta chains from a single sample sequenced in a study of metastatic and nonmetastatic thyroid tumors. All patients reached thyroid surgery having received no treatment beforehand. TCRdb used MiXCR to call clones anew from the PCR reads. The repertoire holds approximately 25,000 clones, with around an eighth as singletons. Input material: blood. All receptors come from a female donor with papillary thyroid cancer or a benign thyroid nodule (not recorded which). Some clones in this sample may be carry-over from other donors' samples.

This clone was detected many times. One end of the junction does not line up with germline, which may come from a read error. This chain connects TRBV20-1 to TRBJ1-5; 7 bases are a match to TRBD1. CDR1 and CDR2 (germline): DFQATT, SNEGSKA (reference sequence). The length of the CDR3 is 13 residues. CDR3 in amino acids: CSGREGGNQPQHF. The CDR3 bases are TGCAGTGGCCGGGAAGGGGGCAACCAGCCCCAGCATTTT.

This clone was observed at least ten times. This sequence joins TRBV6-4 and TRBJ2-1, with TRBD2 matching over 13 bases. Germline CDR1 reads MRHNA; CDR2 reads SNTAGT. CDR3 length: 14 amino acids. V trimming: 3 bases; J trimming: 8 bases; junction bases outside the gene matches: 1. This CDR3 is CASSDGLAGDEQFF. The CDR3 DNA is TGTGCCAGCAGTGATGGACTAGCGGGAGATGAGCAGTTCTTC.

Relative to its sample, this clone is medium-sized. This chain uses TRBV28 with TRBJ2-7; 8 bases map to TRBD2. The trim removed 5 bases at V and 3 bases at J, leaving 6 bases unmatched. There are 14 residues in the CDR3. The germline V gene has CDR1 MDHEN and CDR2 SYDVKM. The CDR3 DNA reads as TGTGCCAGCAGTCGTAGCGGGACGGGCTACGAGCAGTACTTC. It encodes CASSRSGTGYEQYF.

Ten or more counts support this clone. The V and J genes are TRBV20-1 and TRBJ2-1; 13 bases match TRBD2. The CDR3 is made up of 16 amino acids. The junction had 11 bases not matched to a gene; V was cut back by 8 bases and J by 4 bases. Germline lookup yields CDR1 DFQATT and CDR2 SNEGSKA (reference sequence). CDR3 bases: TGCAGTCCCAGAGGGACTAGCGGGATTTCTTACAATGAGCAGTTCTTC. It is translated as CSPRGTSGISYNEQFF.

This CDR3 is CAAGVNGYTF. The CDR3 coding sequence is TGTGCCGCCGGCGTAAATGGCTACACCTTC. J is TRBJ1-2 and V is TRBV2; no firm D call. Trimming stripped 11 bases from V and 6 bases from J, with 10 bases between. Germline V gene data show CDR1 as SNHLY and CDR2 as FYNNEI. This CDR3 region has 10 residues.

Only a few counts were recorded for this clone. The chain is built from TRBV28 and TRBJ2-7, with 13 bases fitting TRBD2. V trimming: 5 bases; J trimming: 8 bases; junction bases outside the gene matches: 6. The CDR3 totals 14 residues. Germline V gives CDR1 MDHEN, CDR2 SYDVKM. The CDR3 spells CASSVTSGRSQQYF. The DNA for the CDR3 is TGTGCCAGCAGTGTGACTAGCGGGAGGTCGCAGCAGTACTTC.

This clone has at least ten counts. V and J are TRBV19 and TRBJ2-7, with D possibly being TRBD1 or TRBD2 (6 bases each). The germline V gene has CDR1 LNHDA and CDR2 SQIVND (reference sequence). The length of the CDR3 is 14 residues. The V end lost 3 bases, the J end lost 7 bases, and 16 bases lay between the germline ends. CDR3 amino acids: CASSMSGAPPEQYF. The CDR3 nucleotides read TGTGCCAGTAGTATGTCGGGGGCTCCCCCTGAGCAGTACTTC.

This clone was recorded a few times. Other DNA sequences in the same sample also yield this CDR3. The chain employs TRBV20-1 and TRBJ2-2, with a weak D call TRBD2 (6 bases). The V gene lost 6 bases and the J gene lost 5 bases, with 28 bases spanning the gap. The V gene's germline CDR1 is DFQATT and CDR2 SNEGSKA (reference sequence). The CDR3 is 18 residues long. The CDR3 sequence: CSAISGLAGGPSTGELFF. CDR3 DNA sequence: TGCAGTGCCATCTCCGGTCTAGCAGGAGGGCCGAGTACCGGGGAGCTGTTTTTT.

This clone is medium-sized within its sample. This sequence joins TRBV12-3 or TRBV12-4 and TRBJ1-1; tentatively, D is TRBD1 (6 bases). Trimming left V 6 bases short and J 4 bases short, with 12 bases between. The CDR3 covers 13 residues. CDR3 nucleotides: TGTGCCAGCAGCCACAGGGAGCGCACTGAAGCTTTCTTT. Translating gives CASSHRERTEAFF.

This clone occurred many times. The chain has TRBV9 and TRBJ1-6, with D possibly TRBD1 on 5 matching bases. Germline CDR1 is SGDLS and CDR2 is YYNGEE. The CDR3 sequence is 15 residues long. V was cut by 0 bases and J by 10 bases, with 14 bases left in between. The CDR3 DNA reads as TGTGCCAGCAGCGTAGGGGGGACTATAGGGTCACCCCTCCACTTT. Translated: CASSVGGTIGSPLHF.

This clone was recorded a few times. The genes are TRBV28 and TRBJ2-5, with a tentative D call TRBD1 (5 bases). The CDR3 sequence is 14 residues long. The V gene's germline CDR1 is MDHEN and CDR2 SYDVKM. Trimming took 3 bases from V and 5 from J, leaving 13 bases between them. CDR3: CASSLSGRYETQYF. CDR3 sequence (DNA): TGTGCCAGCAGTTTGTCAGGGCGGTATGAGACCCAGTACTTC.

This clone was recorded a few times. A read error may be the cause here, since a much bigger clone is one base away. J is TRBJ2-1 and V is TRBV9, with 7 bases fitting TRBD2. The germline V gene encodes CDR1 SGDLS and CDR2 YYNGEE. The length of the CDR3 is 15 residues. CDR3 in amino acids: CASSSGLGSYNGQLF. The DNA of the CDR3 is TGTGCCAGCAGCTCCGGACTAGGTTCCTACAATGGGCAGCTCTTC.

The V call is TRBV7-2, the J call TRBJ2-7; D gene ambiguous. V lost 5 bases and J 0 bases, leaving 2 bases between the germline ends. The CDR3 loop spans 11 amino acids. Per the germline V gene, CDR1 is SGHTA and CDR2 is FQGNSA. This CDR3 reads CASSASYEQYF. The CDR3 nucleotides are TGTGCCAGCAGCGCCTCCTACGAGCAGTACTTC.

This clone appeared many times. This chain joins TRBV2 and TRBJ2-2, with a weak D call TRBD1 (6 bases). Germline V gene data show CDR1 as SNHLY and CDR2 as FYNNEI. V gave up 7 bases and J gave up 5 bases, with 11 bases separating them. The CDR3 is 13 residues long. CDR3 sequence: CASTYRETGELFF. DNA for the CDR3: TGTGCCAGCACTTACAGGGAAACCGGGGAGCTGTTTTTT. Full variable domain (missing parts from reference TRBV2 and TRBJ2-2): EPEVTQTPSHQVTQMGQEVILRCVPISNHLYFYWYRQILGQKVEFLVSFYNNEISEKSEIFDDQFSVERPDGSNFTLKIRSTKLEDSAMYFCASTYRETGELFFGEGSRLTVL.

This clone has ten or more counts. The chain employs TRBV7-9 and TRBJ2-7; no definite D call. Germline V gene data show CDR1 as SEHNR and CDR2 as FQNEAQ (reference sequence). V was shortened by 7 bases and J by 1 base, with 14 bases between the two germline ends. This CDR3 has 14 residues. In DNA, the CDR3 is TGTGCCAGCACCCAACCGGTCCGGTCCTACGAGCAGTACTTC. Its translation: CASTQPVRSYEQYF.

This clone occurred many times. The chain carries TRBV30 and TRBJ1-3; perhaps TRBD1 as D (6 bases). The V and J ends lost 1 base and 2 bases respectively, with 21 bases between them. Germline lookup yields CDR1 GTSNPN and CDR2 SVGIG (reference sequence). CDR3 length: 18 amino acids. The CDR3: CAWSGGLYFAGAGNTIYF. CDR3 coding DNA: TGTGCCTGGAGTGGGGGTTTGTATTTCGCAGGGGCTGGAAACACCATATATTTT.

DNA of the CDR3: TGTGCCAGCAGTTTATTAGTTACCCGAATGAACACCGGGGAGCTGTTTTTT. Its protein product is CASSLLVTRMNTGELFF. This chain connects TRBV27 to TRBJ2-2; no reliable D call. From germline, CDR1 is MNHEY and CDR2 SMNVEV (reference sequence). Trimming shortened V by 1 base and J by 1 base, and 13 bases separated the two germline ends. This CDR3 spans 17 amino acids.

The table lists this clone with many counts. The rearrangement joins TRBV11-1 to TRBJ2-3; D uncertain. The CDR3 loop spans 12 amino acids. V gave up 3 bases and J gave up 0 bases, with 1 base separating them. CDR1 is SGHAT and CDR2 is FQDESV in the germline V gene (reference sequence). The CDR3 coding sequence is TGTGCCAGCAGCTTGAGCACAGATACGCAGTATTTT. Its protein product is CASSLSTDTQYF.

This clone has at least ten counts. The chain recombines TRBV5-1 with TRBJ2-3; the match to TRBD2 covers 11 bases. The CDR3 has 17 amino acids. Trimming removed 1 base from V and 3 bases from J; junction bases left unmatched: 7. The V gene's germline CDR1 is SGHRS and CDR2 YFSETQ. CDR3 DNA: TGCGCCAGCAGCTTGCGCCTAGCGGGAGGAACTACAGATACGCAGTATTTT. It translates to CASSLRLAGGTTDTQYF.

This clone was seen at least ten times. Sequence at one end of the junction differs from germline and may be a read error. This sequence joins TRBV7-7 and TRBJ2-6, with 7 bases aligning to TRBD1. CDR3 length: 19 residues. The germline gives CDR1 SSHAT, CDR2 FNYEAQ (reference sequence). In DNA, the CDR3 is TGTGCTAGCAGCCAGCTAACCGGGACAGCTTCCTCCTGGGCCAACGTCCTGACTTTC. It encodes CASSQLTGTASSWANVLTF.